The 14 T cell receptor beta chains in this list originate from one sample, sequenced in a study of beta chain features in type 1 diabetes. Study findings and constraints: People with Type 1 diabetes carried modestly yet significantly shorter TCRB CDR3s in all four CD4+ subsets.

Their cognate antigens are unknown. Every bit of the isolated RNA underwent reverse transcription, so sequencing read expressed TCRB transcripts. TCRdb's copy holds only in-frame clones and misses some; the assay was immunoSEQ multiplex PCR. This sample carries a few hundred thousand clones, approximately 25% of them seen once, and the ten largest clones take about 0.012%. Sequencing used naive CD4+ T cells from blood. These receptors were taken from a woman aged 30 to 39 with type 1 diabetes.

Worth noting for this clone: The sample holds other DNA sequences that translate to the same CDR3. The chain carries TRBV5-1 and TRBJ1-5; TRBD1 is a possible D gene (6 bases). Germline V gene sequence: CDR1 SGHRS, CDR2 YFSETQ. Trimming cost V 1 base and J 1 base, with 6 bases left between them. This CDR3 has 14 amino acids. The CDR3 protein is CASSLTGSNQPQHF. CDR3 nucleotides: TGCGCCAGCAGCTTGACAGGGAGCAATCAGCCCCAGCATTTT. The complete variable domain, with remaining parts taken from reference TRBV5-1 and TRBJ1-5, reads KAGVTQTPRYLIKTRGQQVTLSCSPISGHRSVSWYQQTPGQGLQFLFEYFSETQRNKGNFPGRFSGRQFSNSRSEMNVSTLELGDSALYLCASSLTGSNQPQHFGDGTRLSIL.

This chain links TRBV10-3 with TRBJ2-1, with 7 bases that match TRBD1. Germline-derived CDR1 and CDR2 are ENHRY and SYGVKD. This CDR3 contains 14 residues. The V gene end was trimmed by 7 bases and the J gene end by 0 bases; junction bases not matched to a gene: 3. DNA of the CDR3: TGTGCCATCAACCGGGACAGCTCCTACAATGAGCAGTTCTTC. This encodes CAINRDSSYNEQFF.

This clone turned up a few times. This chain uses TRBV30 with TRBJ1-3, with D possibly matching TRBD1 (5 bases). Trimming cost V 2 bases and J 3 bases, with 8 bases left between them. There are 13 residues in the CDR3. Looked up from germline, CDR1 is GTSNPN and CDR2 is SVGIG (reference sequence). DNA of the CDR3: TGTGCCTGGAGTACGGGGGTTGGAAACACCATATATTTT. Its translation is CAWSTGVGNTIYF.

J is TRBJ2-1 and V is TRBV10-3; 10 bases are a match to TRBD2. CDR3 length: 14 residues. V lost 2 bases to trimming and J lost 5 bases; unmatched junction nucleotides: 0. The V gene's germline CDR1 is ENHRY and CDR2 SYGVKD. The CDR3 reads CAISEGTSDNEQFF. CDR3 bases: TGTGCCATCAGTGAGGGGACTAGCGACAATGAGCAGTTCTTC.

There are a few counts of this clone. This chain links TRBV5-4 with TRBJ2-3; 8 nucleotides agree with TRBD2. The J segment lost 3 bases and the V segment lost 9 bases, leaving 9 bases of the junction unmatched. CDR1 is SGHNT and CDR2 is YYREEE in the germline V gene (reference sequence). The length of the CDR3 is 14 residues. The CDR3 protein is CATGTGGMTDTQYF. CDR3 bases: TGTGCCACCGGGACGGGGGGGATGACAGATACGCAGTATTTT.

This chain links TRBV4-1 with TRBJ2-3; perhaps TRBD2 as D (6 bases). V lost 0 bases and J 4 bases, leaving 17 bases between the germline ends. Germline values: CDR1 MGHRA, CDR2 YSYEKL. CDR3 length: 17 residues. The CDR3 DNA follows: TGCGCCAGCAGCCAAGAACCGGCTAGCGCTGCGCCAGATACGCAGTATTTT. Its protein product is CASSQEPASAAPDTQYF.

This clone was counted once. The chain employs TRBV7-2 and TRBJ2-7; D is possibly TRBD2 (6 bases). V gave up 1 base and J gave up 1 base, with 11 bases separating them. Germline assignment: CDR1 SGHTA and CDR2 FQGNSA. The CDR3 loop spans 15 amino acids. CDR3 nucleotides: TGTGCCAGCAGCTTAGTGCGGGGATCGTCCTACGAGCAGTACTTC. Its translation: CASSLVRGSSYEQYF.

The rearrangement joins TRBV15 to TRBJ2-7, with a tentative D call TRBD2 (6 bases). V was cut by 0 bases and J by 3 bases, with 21 bases left in between. This CDR3 region has 18 residues. Looked up from germline, CDR1 is LNHNV and CDR2 is YYDKDF (reference sequence). The CDR3: CATSRDPSAGTTIYEQYF. CDR3 in DNA: TGTGCCACCAGCAGAGATCCTTCCGCGGGGACCACTATCTACGAGCAGTACTTC.

The chain is built from TRBV4-1 and TRBJ1-2; 7 bases are shared with TRBD1. The CDR3 runs to 13 residues. Germline CDR1 reads MGHRA; CDR2 reads YSYEKL. After removal of 4 bases from V and 3 bases from J, the junction contained 2 bases not matched to a gene. The CDR3 is CASSLQGDYGYTF. In nucleotides, the CDR3 is TGCGCCAGCAGCCTTCAGGGGGACTATGGCTACACCTTC.

The chain is built from TRBV30 and TRBJ2-5, with D perhaps TRBD1 (6 bases). CDR1 is GTSNPN, CDR2 SVGIG, per germline (reference sequence). V was shortened by 4 bases and J by 5 bases, with 14 bases between the two germline ends. This CDR3 region has 13 residues. CDR3 loop: CAWNGQFTETQYF. The CDR3 region has the DNA TGTGCCTGGAATGGACAGTTTACGGAGACCCAGTACTTC.

In this sample, this clone turned up a few times. V is TRBV25-1 and J is TRBJ2-3; 10 bases fit TRBD2. After removal of 4 bases from V and 3 bases from J, the junction contained 4 bases not matched to a gene. This CDR3 is built from 15 residues. Germline CDR1 and CDR2: MGHDK and SYGVNS. CDR3 region: CASSAGLAETDTQYF. The CDR3 region has the DNA TGTGCCAGCAGTGCTGGACTAGCGGAAACAGATACGCAGTATTTT.

The chain couples TRBV30 to TRBJ2-3; D gene uncertain. The CDR3 is made up of 15 amino acids. The germline gives CDR1 GTSNPN, CDR2 SVGIG (reference sequence). V was pared by 1 base and J by 0 bases, with 11 bases between. The DNA of the CDR3 is TGTGCCTGGAGTGAACTGACTCCGAGCACAGATACGCAGTATTTT. Protein product: CAWSELTPSTDTQYF.

This chain connects TRBV6-5 to TRBJ1-2, with a weak D call TRBD1 (6 bases). The CDR3 loop spans 13 amino acids. V shed 7 bases and J shed 2 bases, with 11 bases lying between them. Germline CDR1 is MNHEY and CDR2 is SVGAGI. In nucleotides, the CDR3 is TGTGCCAGCACCGACAGGTCGAACTATGGCTACACCTTC. This translates into CASTDRSNYGYTF.

This chain links TRBV11-3 with TRBJ2-3; D is perhaps TRBD1 (6 bases). Trimming left V 2 bases short and J 1 base short, with 7 bases between. CDR1 and CDR2 (germline): SGHNT, YENEEA. This CDR3 contains 14 residues. The CDR3 nucleotides read TGTGCCAGCAGCTTAAGACAGGGCACAGATACGCAGTATTTT. Residues: CASSLRQGTDTQYF. The full variable domain, rest sourced from reference TRBV11-3 and TRBJ2-3, is EAGVVQSPRYKIIEKKQPVAFWCNPISGHNTLYWYLQNLGQGPELLIRYENEEAVDDSQLPKDRFSAERLKGVDSTLKIQPAELGDSAVYLCASSLRQGTDTQYFGPGTRLTVL.